The 27 T cell receptor beta chains presented below share a single source sample, sequenced in a study of monozygotic twins with inflammatory bowel disease. TCRdb re-called the 5' RACE reads and catalogs CDR3 proteins one per entry, DNA excluded. Its table lists about 160,000 distinct CDR3 sequences. The sequenced sample consisted of blood. These receptors came from a human donor with ulcerative colitis or Crohn's disease, or a healthy co-twin of an affected twin (not recorded which).

This chain uses TRBV7-2 with TRBJ1-4. The CDR3 is 15 amino acids. Germline lookup yields CDR1 SGHTA and CDR2 FQGNSA. CDR3 sequence reads: CASSQRIVAVEKLFF. Supplemented by reference TRBV7-2 and TRBJ1-4, the full variable domain reads GAGVSQSPSNKVTEKGKDVELRCDPISGHTALYWYRQSLGQGLEFLIYFQGNSAPDKSGLPSDRFSAERTGGSVSTLTIQRTQQEDSAVYLCASSQRIVAVEKLFFGSGTQLSVL.

The chain has TRBV20-1 and TRBJ2-7; TCRdb designates TRBD2, a call that cannot be tested without DNA. Germline CDR1 reads DFQATT; CDR2 reads SNEGSKA (reference sequence). The CDR3 has 15 residues. The CDR3 sequence is CSAPPGLAGFYEQYF.

The chain's CDR3 is CATSYSSAVSYNEQFF. The rearrangement uses TRBV6-5 and TRBJ2-1. Germline V lookup: CDR1 MNHEY, CDR2 SVGAGI. The CDR3 runs to 16 residues.

The chain uses TRBV18 and TRBJ2-7; the TRBD2 assignment by TCRdb is unverifiable without DNA. Germline V gene lookup returns CDR1 KGHSH and CDR2 LQKENI. The CDR3 sequence is 13 residues long. The CDR3 reads CASSPTSGYEQYF.

This chain connects TRBV2 to TRBJ2-5; no DNA is available, so the TRBD1 call from TCRdb remains unchecked. The CDR3 loop spans 14 amino acids. Germline values: CDR1 SNHLY, CDR2 FYNNEI. The chain's CDR3 is CASVKWGQGETQYF.

This sequence joins TRBV20-1 and TRBJ2-7; TCRdb lists TRBD2, though no DNA is available to test this call. This CDR3 is 14 amino acids long. Per the germline V gene, CDR1 is DFQATT and CDR2 is SNEGSKA (reference sequence). CDR3 sequence: CSAPSGTSGSLQYF.

The chain recombines TRBV11-1 with TRBJ2-1; checking the TCRdb D call of TRBD2 is not possible without DNA. This CDR3 is 19 amino acids long. CDR1 is SGHAT, CDR2 FQDESV, per germline (reference sequence). CDR3 sequence reads: CASSACLAVAGLPYNEQFF.

This chain links TRBV28 with TRBJ2-7. This CDR3 comprises 11 residues. CDR1 MDHEN and CDR2 SYDVKM come from the germline V gene. The chain's CDR3 is CACGQAYEQYF.

V and J are TRBV12-3 or TRBV12-4 and TRBJ2-3. This CDR3 has 11 residues. The CDR3 here is CASSLSDTQYF.

The CDR3 spells CASSQALPLGDEQFF. This rearrangement joins TRBV14 to TRBJ2-1; the D call of TRBD1 rests on TCRdb alone, since no DNA is present to check it. The CDR3 consists of 15 residues. The germline gives CDR1 SGHDN, CDR2 FVKESK.

The chain uses TRBV19 and TRBJ2-1; TCRdb indicates TRBD2, and absent DNA this call remains unverified. This CDR3 is built from 15 residues. Looked up from germline, CDR1 is LNHDA and CDR2 is SQIVND (reference sequence). The CDR3 loop is CASTLLAGLYNEQFF. Using reference TRBV19 and TRBJ2-1 for the parts outside the CDR3, the full variable domain is DGGITQSPKYLFRKEGQNVTLSCEQNLNHDAMYWYRQDPGQGLRLIYYSQIVNDFQKGDIAEGYSVSREKKESFPLTVTSAQKNPTAFYLCASTLLAGLYNEQFFGPGTRLTVL.

This chain links TRBV5-1 with TRBJ2-1; TCRdb lists TRBD2, though no DNA is available to test this call. CDR1 is SGHRS, CDR2 YFSETQ, per germline. CDR3 length equals 16 residues. The CDR3: CASSLRSSGIYNEQFF. Full variable domain (missing parts from reference TRBV5-1 and TRBJ2-1): KAGVTQTPRYLIKTRGQQVTLSCSPISGHRSVSWYQQTPGQGLQFLFEYFSETQRNKGNFPGRFSGRQFSNSRSEMNVSTLELGDSALYLCASSLRSSGIYNEQFFGPGTRLTVL.

This clonotype is labeled medium-sized (0.01 to 0.1%) based on frequency. The chain recombines TRBV24-1 with TRBJ2-3; with no DNA, the TCRdb D assignment of TRBD2 cannot be verified. Per germline, CDR1 KGHDR and CDR2 SFDVKD. The CDR3 runs to 15 residues. The CDR3 is CATSDRNFQGDTQYF.

The chain has TRBV9 and TRBJ2-1; TCRdb proposes TRBD2, but this gene call is untestable without DNA. Germline V gives CDR1 SGDLS, CDR2 YYNGEE. This CDR3 is built from 16 residues. CDR3 sequence reads: CASSEGSGLALQEQFF.

The V gene is TRBV29-1, the J gene TRBJ2-7; TCRdb lists TRBD1, though no DNA is available to test this call. The length of the CDR3 is 16 residues. CDR1 is SQVTM, CDR2 ANQGSEA, per germline. CDR3 amino acids: CSVEDRRTGLTYEQYF.

The chain links TRBV5-1 to TRBJ2-2; TCRdb returns TRBD1, unconfirmable since there is no DNA. This CDR3 is built from 15 residues. The germline CDR1 and CDR2 sequences are SGHRS and YFSETQ. CDR3 region: CASSLTQGASGELFF.

V is TRBV12-2 and J is TRBJ2-7; the TCRdb call, TRBD1, lacks DNA for checking. TRBV12-2 is a pseudogene segment. This CDR3 region has 18 residues. CDR3 residues: CASRPDRRQGQDPYEQYF.

CDR3 amino acids: CAWRRGGEQYF. The rearrangement links TRBV30 to TRBJ2-7. The CDR3 covers 11 residues. Germline CDR1 is GTSNPN and CDR2 is SVGIG (reference sequence).

The genes are TRBV4-3 and TRBJ1-2; the D gene TCRdb calls, TRBD1, cannot be checked with no DNA. This CDR3 is built from 16 residues. Germline V CDR1 and CDR2: LGHNA, YSLEER. The chain's CDR3 is CASSQDPQGTNYGYTF.

This chain uses TRBV10-3 with TRBJ2-1. This CDR3 spans 15 amino acids. Per germline, CDR1 ENHRY and CDR2 SYGVKD. The CDR3 loop reads CAISEPSSSYNEQFF.

This sequence joins TRBV21-1 and TRBJ1-5; TCRdb returns TRBD1, unconfirmable since there is no DNA. TRBV21-1 corresponds to a pseudogene. This CDR3 is built from 15 residues. CDR3 protein: CASSKPPCRDQPQHF.

The chain joins TRBV20-1 to TRBJ2-7. This CDR3 region has 12 residues. Germline V gene sequence: CDR1 DFQATT, CDR2 SNEGSKA (reference sequence). The CDR3: CSARGDAYEQYF.

V gene TRBV20-1 combines with J gene TRBJ1-1. The CDR3 length is 12 residues. Germline lookup yields CDR1 DFQATT and CDR2 SNEGSKA (reference sequence). The CDR3 loop is CSDDGMNTEAFF.

This chain links TRBV20-1 with TRBJ2-1; TCRdb returns TRBD2, unconfirmable since there is no DNA. CDR1 and CDR2 from the germline V gene are DFQATT and SNEGSKA (reference sequence). The CDR3 contains 13 residues. The CDR3 loop is CSASGRGYNEQFF.

This chain links TRBV30 with TRBJ1-3. This CDR3 spans 13 amino acids. Germline V lookup: CDR1 GTSNPN, CDR2 SVGIG (reference sequence). This chain's CDR3 is CAWRAGSGNTIYF.

The rearrangement uses TRBV6-5 and TRBJ2-1; TCRdb gives TRBD1 as the D gene, but with no DNA this cannot be confirmed. CDR3 length equals 14 residues. Germline V gene lookup returns CDR1 MNHEY and CDR2 SVGAGI. The CDR3 region is CASSWTGETDEQFF.

V usage is TRBV28 and J usage is TRBJ1-1. Germline CDR1 is MDHEN and CDR2 is SYDVKM. The CDR3 loop spans 11 amino acids. The CDR3 reads CASTLNTEAFF.